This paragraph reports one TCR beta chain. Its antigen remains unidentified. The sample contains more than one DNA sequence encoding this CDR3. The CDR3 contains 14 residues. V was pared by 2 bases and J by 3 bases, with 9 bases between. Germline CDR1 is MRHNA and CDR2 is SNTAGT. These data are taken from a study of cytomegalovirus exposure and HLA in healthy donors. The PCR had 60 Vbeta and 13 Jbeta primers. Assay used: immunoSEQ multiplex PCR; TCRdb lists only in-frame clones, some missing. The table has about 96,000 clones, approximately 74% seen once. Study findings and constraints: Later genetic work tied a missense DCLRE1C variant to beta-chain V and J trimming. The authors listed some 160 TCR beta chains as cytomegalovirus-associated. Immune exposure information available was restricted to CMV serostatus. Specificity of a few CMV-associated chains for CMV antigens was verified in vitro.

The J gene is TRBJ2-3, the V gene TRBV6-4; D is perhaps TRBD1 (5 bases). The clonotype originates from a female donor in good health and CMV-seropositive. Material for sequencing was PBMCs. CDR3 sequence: CASSDRGGTDTQYF. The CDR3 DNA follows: TGTGCCAGCAGTGACAGGGGTGGGACAGATACGCAGTATTTT.